This T cell receptor beta chain was retrieved from a study of OX40 agonist ivuxolimab in advanced cancers. The data were produced by immunoSEQ multiplex PCR, yet TCRdb's version contains in-frame clones alone and is incomplete. The table shows roughly 29,000 clones, with roughly 83% occurring only once. This CDR3 comprises 13 residues. Per the germline V gene, CDR1 is SNHLY and CDR2 is FYNNEI. V gave up 6 bases and J gave up 0 bases; unmatched junction bases: 0. The clonotype originates from an adult with an advanced solid tumor such as melanoma, head and neck, liver or kidney cancer. The sample consisted of CD4+ or CD8+ T cells sorted from blood, taken in a trial of the OX40 agonist ivuxolimab. The V gene is TRBV2, the J gene TRBJ1-1, with TRBD1 matching over 8 bases. This chain's CDR3 is CASRGQVNTEAFF. For the CDR3, the DNA is TGTGCCAGCAGGGGACAGGTGAACACTGAAGCTTTCTTT.